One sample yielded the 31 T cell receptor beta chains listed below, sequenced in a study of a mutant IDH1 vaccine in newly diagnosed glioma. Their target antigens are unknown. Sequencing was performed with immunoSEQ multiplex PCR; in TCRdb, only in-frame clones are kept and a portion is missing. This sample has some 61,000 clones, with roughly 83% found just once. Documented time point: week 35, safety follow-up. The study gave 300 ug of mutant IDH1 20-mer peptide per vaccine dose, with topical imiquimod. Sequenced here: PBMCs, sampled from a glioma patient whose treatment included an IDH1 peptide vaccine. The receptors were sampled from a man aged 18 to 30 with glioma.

CDR3 DNA: TGCGCCAGCAGCCCCGGACAGTCGGGGAACTATGGCTACACCTTC. Encoded protein: CASSPGQSGNYGYTF. The rearrangement uses TRBV4-3 and TRBJ1-2; tentatively, D is TRBD1 (6 bases). Germline V gene lookup returns CDR1 LGHNA and CDR2 YSLEER. The CDR3 length is 15 residues. V lost 4 bases, J lost 2 bases, and 14 bases lay in between.

The CDR3 sequence: CASSQAGTASYEQYF. The CDR3 DNA is TGTGCCAGCAGCCAAGCCGGGACAGCCTCCTACGAGCAGTACTTC. The chain couples TRBV14 to TRBJ2-7; TRBD1 agrees at 7 bases. V was clipped by 1 base and J by 0 bases; unmatched bases: 3. Germline CDR1 SGHDN, CDR2 FVKESK. The CDR3 is 15 amino acids.

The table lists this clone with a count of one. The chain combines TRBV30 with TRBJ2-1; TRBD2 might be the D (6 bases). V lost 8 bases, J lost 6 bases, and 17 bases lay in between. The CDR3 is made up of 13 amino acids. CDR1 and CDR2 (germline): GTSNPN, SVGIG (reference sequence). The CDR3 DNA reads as TGTGCCGGGGGACTGATCTACCTCAATGAGCAGTTCTTC. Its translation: CAGGLIYLNEQFF.

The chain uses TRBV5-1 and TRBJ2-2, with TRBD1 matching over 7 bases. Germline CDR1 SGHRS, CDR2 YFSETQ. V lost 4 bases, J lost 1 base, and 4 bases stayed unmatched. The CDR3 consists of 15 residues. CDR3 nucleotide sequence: TGCGCCAGCAGCCCGACAGGGCTGAACACCGGGGAGCTGTTTTTT. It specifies CASSPTGLNTGELFF.

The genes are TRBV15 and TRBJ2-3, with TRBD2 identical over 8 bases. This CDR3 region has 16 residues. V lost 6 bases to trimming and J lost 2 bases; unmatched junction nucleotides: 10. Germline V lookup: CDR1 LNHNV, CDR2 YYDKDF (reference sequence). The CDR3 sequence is CATRMETSAYTDTQYF. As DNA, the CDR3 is TGTGCCACCAGGATGGAGACTAGCGCTTACACAGATACGCAGTATTTT.

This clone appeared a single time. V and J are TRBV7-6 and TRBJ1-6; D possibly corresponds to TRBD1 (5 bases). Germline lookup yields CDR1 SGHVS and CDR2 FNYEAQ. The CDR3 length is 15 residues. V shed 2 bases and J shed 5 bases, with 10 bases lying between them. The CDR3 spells CASSLRGANNSPLHF. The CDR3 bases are TGTGCCAGCAGCTTAAGAGGGGCTAATAATTCACCCCTCCACTTT. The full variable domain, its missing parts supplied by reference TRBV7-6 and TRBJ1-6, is GAGVSQSPRYKVTKRGQDVALRCDPISGHVSLYWYRQALGQGPEFLTYFNYEAQQDKSGLPNDRFSAERPEGSISTLTIQRTEQRDSAMYRCASSLRGANNSPLHFGNGTRLTVT.

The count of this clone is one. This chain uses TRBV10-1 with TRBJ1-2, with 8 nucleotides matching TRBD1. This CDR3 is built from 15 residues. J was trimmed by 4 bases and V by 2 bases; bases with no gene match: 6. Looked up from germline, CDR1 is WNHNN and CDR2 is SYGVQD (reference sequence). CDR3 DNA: TGCGCCAGCAGTGAGGAAGGACAGGGCACCTATGGCTACACCTTC. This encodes CASSEEGQGTYGYTF.

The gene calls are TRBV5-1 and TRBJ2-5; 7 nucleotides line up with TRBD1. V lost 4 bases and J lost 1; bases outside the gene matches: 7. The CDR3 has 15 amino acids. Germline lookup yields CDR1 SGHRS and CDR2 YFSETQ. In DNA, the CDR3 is TGCGCCAGCAGCCGGCAACGGGACAGCCAAGAGACCCAGTACTTC. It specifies CASSRQRDSQETQYF. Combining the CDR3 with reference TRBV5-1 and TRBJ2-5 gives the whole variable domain KAGVTQTPRYLIKTRGQQVTLSCSPISGHRSVSWYQQTPGQGLQFLFEYFSETQRNKGNFPGRFSGRQFSNSRSEMNVSTLELGDSALYLCASSRQRDSQETQYFGPGTRLLVL.

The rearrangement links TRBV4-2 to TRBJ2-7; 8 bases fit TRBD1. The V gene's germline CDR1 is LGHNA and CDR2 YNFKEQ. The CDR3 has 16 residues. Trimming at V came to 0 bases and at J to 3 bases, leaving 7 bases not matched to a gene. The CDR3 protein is CASSQDLQGAHYEQYF. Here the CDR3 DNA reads TGTGCCAGCAGCCAAGACCTCCAGGGGGCGCACTACGAGCAGTACTTC.

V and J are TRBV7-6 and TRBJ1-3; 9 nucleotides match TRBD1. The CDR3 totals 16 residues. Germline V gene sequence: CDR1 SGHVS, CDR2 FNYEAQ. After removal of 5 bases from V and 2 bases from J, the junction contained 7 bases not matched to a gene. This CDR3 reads CASSAQGAVAGNTIYF. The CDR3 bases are TGTGCCAGCAGCGCACAGGGGGCGGTTGCTGGAAACACCATATATTTT.

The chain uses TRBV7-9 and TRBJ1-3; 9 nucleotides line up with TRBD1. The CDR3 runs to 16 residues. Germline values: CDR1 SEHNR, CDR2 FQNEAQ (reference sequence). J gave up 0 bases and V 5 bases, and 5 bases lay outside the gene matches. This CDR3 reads CASSIGTGNSGNTIYF. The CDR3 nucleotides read TGTGCCAGCAGCATCGGGACAGGGAACTCTGGAAACACCATATATTTT. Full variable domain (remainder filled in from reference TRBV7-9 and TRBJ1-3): DTGVSQNPRHKITKRGQNVTFRCDPISEHNRLYWYRQTLGQGPEFLTYFQNEAQLEKSRLLSDRFSAERPKGSFSTLEIQRTEQGDSAMYLCASSIGTGNSGNTIYFGEGSWLTVV.

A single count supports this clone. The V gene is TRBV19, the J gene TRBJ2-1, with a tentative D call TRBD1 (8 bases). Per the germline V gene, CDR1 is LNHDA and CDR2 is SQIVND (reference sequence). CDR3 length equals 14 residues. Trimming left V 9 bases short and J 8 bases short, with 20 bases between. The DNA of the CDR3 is TGTGCCAGCGGGGGGACAGGCGGTTCGGATGAGCAGTTCTTC. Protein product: CASGGTGGSDEQFF.

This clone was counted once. The CDR3 protein is CASSSGSEYNEQFF. The CDR3 nucleotides read TGTGCCAGCAGCTCCGGGTCCGAGTACAATGAGCAGTTCTTC. The rearrangement joins TRBV9 to TRBJ2-1; unclear D gene. The CDR3 is 14 residues long. The germline V and J ends were trimmed by 4 bases and 4 bases, with 12 bases remaining between them. The germline V gene has CDR1 SGDLS and CDR2 YYNGEE.

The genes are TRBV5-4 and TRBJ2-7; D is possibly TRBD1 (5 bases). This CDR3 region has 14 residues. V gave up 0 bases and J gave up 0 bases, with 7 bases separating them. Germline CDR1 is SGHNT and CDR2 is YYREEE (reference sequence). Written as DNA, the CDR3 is TGTGCCAGCAGCTTGGGTAGGGGCTCCTACGAGCAGTACTTC. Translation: CASSLGRGSYEQYF.

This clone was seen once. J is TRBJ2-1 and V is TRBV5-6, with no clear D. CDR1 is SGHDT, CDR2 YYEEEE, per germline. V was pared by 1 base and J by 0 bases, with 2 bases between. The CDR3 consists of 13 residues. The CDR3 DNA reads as TGTGCCAGCAGCTTGAGCTCCTACAATGAGCAGTTCTTC. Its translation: CASSLSSYNEQFF.

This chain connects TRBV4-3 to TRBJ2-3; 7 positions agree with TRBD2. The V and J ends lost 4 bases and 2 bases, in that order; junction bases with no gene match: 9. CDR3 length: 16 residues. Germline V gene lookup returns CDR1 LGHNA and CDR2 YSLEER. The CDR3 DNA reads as TGCGCCAGCAGCCGGGGAGGGAGCCGAAACACAGATACGCAGTATTTT. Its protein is CASSRGGSRNTDTQYF.

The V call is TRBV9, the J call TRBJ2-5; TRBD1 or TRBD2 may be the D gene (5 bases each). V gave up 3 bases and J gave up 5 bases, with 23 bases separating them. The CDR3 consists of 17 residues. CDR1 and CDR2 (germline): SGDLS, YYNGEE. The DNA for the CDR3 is TGTGCCAGCAGCGACCGGGACGGAGCTCTAGTCGGGGAGACCCAGTACTTC. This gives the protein CASSDRDGALVGETQYF.

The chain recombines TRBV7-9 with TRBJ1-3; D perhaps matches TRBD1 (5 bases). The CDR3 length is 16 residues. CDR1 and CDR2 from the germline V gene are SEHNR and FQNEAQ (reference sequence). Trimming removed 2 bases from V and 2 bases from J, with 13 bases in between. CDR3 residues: CASSLRPLGAGNTIYF. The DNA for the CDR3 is TGTGCCAGCAGCTTACGTCCCCTGGGGGCTGGAAACACCATATATTTT.

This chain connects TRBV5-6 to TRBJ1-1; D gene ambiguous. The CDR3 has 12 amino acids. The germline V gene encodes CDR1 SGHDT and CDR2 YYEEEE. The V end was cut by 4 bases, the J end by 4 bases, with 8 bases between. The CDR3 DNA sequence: TGTGCCAGCAGCCTTCGTGGCACTGAAGCTTTCTTT. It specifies CASSLRGTEAFF.

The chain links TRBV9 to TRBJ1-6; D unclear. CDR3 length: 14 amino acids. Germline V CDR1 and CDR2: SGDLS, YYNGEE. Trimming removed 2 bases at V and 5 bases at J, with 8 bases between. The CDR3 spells CASSVYIDNSPLHF. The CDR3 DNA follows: TGTGCCAGCAGCGTGTACATCGATAATTCACCCCTCCACTTT.

CDR3 sequence (DNA): TGTGCCAGCAGCTTTGGGGATGGCTACACCTTC. This encodes CASSFGDGYTF. V is TRBV5-4 and J is TRBJ1-2; D is undetermined. The V end lost 2 bases, the J end lost 6 bases, and 5 bases lay between the germline ends. The germline V gene encodes CDR1 SGHNT and CDR2 YYREEE (reference sequence). The CDR3 covers 11 residues.

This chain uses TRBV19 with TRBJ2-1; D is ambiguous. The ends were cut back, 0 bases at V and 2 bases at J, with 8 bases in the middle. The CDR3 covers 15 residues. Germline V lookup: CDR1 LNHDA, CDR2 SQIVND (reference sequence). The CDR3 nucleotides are TGTGCCAGTAGTATAGAGTGGCGGCCCTACAATGAGCAGTTCTTC. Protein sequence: CASSIEWRPYNEQFF.

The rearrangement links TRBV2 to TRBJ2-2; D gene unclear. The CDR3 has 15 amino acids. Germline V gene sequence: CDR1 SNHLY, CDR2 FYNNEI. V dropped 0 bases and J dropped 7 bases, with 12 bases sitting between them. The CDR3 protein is CASSEAAFRVGELFF. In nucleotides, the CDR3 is TGTGCCAGCAGTGAAGCGGCGTTTAGGGTCGGGGAGCTGTTTTTT.

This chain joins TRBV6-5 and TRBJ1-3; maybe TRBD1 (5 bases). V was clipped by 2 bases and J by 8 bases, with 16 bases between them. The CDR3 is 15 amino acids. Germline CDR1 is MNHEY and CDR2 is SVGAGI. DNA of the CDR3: TGTGCCAGCAGTTACCGGGACCCGAACTCTCACACCATATATTTT. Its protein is CASSYRDPNSHTIYF.

CDR3 nucleotides: TGTGCCAGCAGTTTAATAAGGGGAGACTCGGACTATGGCTACACCTTC. It codes for CASSLIRGDSDYGYTF. The chain employs TRBV28 and TRBJ1-2, with D possibly being TRBD1 (5 bases). The germline V gene encodes CDR1 MDHEN and CDR2 SYDVKM. There are 16 residues in the CDR3. V shed 2 bases and J shed 3 bases, with 16 bases lying between them.

In DNA form, the CDR3 reads TGTGCCAGCAGCCGGACTAAGCGGAGCACCTACGAGCAGTACTTC. Protein sequence: CASSRTKRSTYEQYF. V and J are TRBV6-5 and TRBJ2-7; possible D gene TRBD2, 6 bases. The germline CDR1 and CDR2 sequences are MNHEY and SVGAGI. V was trimmed by 6 bases and J by 2 bases, leaving 17 bases between them. The CDR3 has 15 residues.

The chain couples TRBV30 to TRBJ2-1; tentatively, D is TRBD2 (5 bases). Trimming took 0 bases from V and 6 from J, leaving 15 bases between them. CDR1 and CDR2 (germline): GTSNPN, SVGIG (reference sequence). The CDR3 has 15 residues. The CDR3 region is CAWSVPDPGGNEQFF. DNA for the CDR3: TGTGCCTGGAGTGTACCGGACCCCGGAGGCAATGAGCAGTTCTTC.

The CDR3 DNA is TGTGCCAGCACTGAAACAGGTGGCTACAATGAGCAGTTCTTC. It translates to CASTETGGYNEQFF. The chain has TRBV5-8 and TRBJ2-1; a weak D match, TRBD1 (5 bases). This CDR3 contains 14 residues. Germline V CDR1 and CDR2: SGHTS, YDEGEE. V lost 6 bases, J lost 3 bases, and 13 bases lay in between.

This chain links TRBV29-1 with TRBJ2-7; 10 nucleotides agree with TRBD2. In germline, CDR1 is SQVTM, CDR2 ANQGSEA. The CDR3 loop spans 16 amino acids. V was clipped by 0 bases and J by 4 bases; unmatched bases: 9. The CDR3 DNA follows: TGCAGCGTTGAAGATGCTAGGGCTAGCGGGAGTTACGAGCAGTACTTC. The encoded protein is CSVEDARASGSYEQYF.

The chain's CDR3 is CASSFGGNEQFF. As DNA, the CDR3 is TGCGCCAGCAGCTTTGGGGGCAATGAGCAGTTCTTC. This rearrangement joins TRBV5-1 to TRBJ2-1; D possibly uses TRBD1 or TRBD2 (5 bases each). This CDR3 has 12 amino acids. CDR1 is SGHRS, CDR2 YFSETQ, per germline. Trimming cost V 2 bases and J 6 bases, with 6 bases left between them.

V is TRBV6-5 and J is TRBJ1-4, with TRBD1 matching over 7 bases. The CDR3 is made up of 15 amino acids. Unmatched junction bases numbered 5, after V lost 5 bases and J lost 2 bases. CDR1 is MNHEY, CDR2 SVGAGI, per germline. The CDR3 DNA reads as TGTGCCAGCAGTCGCACAGGGGTGACTAATGAAAAACTGTTTTTT. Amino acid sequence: CASSRTGVTNEKLFF.